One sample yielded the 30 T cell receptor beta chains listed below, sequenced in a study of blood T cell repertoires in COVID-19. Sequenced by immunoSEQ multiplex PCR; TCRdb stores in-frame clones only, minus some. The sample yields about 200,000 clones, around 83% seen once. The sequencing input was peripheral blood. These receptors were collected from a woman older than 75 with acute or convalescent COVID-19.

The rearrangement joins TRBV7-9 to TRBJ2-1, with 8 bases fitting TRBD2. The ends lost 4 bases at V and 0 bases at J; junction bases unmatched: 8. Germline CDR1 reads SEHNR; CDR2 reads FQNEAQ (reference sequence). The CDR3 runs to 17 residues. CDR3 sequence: CASSSGLLAVSYNEQFF. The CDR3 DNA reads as TGTGCCAGCAGCTCCGGACTACTAGCGGTCTCCTACAATGAGCAGTTCTTC.

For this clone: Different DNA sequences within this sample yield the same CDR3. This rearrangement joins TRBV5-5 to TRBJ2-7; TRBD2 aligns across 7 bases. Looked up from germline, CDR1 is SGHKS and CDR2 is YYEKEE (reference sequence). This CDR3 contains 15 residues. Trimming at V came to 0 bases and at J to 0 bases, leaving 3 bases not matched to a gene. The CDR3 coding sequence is TGTGCCAGCAGCTTGGGGCCGGGGGGCTCCTACGAGCAGTACTTC. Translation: CASSLGPGGSYEQYF.

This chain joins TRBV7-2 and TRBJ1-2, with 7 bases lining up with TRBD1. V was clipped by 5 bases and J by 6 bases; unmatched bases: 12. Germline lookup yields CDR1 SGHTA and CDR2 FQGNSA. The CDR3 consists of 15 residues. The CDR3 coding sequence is TGTGCCAGCAGCCCGAGCCGGGACAGATGGAATGGCTACACCTTC. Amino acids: CASSPSRDRWNGYTF.

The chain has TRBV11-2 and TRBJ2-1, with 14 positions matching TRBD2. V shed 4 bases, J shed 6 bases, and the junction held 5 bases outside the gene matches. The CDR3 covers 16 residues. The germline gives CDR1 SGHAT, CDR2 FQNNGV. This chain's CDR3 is CASSSPGTSGSNEQFF. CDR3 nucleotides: TGTGCCAGCAGCTCGCCAGGGACTAGCGGGAGCAATGAGCAGTTCTTC.

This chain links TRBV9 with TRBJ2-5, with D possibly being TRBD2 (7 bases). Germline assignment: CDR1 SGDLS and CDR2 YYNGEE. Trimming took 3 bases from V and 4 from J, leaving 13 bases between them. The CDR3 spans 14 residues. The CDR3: CASSARGQGETQYF. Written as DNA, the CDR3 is TGTGCCAGCAGCGCGCGGGGGCAGGGAGAGACCCAGTACTTC.

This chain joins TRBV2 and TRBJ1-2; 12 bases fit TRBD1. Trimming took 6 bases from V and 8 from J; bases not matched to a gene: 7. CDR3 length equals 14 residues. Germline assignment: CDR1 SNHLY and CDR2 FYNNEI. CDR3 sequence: CASRPGQGAGGYTF. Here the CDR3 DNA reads TGTGCCAGCAGGCCGGGACAGGGGGCAGGCGGCTACACCTTC.

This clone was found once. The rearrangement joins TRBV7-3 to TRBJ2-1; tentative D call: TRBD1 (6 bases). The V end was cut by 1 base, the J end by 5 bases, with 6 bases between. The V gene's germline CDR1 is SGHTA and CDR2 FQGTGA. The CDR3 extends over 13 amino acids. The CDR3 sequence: CASSLNRDNEQFF. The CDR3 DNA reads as TGTGCCAGCAGCTTAAACAGGGACAATGAGCAGTTCTTC.

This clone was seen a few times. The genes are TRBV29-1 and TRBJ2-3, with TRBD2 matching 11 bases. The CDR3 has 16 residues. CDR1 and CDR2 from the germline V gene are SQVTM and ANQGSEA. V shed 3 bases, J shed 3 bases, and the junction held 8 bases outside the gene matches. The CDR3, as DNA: TGCAGCGTTGAGACTAGAACTAGCGGGAGTACAGATACGCAGTATTTT. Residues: CSVETRTSGSTDTQYF.

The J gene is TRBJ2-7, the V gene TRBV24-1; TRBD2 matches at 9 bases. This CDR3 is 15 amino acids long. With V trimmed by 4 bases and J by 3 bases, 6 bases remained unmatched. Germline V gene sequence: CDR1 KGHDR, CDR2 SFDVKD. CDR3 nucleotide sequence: TGTGCCACCAGTGAAAATAGCGGGAGCGGCTACGAGCAGTACTTC. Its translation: CATSENSGSGYEQYF.

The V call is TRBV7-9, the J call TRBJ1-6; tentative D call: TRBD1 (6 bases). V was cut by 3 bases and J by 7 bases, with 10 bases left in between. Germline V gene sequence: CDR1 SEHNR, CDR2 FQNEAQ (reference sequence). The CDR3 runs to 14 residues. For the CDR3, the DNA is TGTGCCAGCAGCTTGTCAGGGGAGAATTCACCCCTCCACTTT. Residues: CASSLSGENSPLHF.

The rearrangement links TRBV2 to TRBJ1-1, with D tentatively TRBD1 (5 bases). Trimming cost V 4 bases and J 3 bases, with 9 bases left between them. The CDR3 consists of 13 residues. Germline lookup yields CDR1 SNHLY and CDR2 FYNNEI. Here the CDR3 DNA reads TGTGCCAGCAGTGTTGACAGCTACACTGAAGCTTTCTTT. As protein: CASSVDSYTEAFF.

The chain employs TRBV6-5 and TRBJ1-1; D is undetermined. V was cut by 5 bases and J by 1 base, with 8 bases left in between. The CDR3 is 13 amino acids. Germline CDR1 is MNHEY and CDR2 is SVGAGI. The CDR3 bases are TGTGCCAGCAGTACCAGGTGGAACACTGAAGCTTTCTTT. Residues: CASSTRWNTEAFF.

The CDR3 region is CASSPGWTVPEQYF. In nucleotides, the CDR3 is TGTGCCAGCAGCCCCGGATGGACAGTCCCCGAGCAGTACTTC. J is TRBJ2-7 and V is TRBV2, with a tentative D call TRBD1 (6 bases). Trimming pared 6 bases from V and 6 bases from J, leaving 18 bases between. CDR1 is SNHLY and CDR2 is FYNNEI in the germline V gene. The CDR3 runs 14 residues.

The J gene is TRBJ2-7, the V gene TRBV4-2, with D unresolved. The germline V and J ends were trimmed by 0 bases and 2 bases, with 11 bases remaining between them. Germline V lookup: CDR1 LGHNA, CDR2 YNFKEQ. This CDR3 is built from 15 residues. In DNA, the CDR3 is TGTGCCAGCAGCCAAGATCTAAATCTTGCCTACGAGCAGTACTTC. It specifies CASSQDLNLAYEQYF.

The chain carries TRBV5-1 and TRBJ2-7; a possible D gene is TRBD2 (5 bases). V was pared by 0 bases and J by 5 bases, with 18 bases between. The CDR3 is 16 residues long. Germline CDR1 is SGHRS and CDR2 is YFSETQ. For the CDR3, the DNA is TGCGCCAGCAGCTTGGGAACGTCCAGCGGTTTCCACGAGCAGTACTTC. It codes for CASSLGTSSGFHEQYF.

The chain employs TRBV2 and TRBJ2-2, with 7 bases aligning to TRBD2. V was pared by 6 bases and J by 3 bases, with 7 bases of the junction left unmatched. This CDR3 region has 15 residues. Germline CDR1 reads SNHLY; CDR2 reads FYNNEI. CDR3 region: CASRAPSGHTGELFF. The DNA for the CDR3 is TGTGCCAGCAGGGCACCTAGCGGTCACACCGGGGAGCTGTTTTTT.

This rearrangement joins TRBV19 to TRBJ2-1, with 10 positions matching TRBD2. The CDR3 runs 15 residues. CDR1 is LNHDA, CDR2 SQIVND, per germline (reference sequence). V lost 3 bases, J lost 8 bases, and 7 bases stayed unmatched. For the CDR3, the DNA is TGTGCCAGTAGTATCCGGCTAGCGGGAGTTTATGAGCAGTTCTTC. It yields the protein CASSIRLAGVYEQFF.

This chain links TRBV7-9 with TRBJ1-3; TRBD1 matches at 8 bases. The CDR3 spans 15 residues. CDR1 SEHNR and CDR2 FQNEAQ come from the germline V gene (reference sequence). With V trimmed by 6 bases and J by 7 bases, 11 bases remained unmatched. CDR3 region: CASRSGQGGLNTIYF. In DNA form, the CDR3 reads TGTGCCAGCAGGTCTGGACAGGGAGGTTTGAACACCATATATTTT.

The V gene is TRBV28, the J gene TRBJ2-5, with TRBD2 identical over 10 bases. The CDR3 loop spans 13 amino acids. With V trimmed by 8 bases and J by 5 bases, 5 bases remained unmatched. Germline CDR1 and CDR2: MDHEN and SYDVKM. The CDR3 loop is CASVAGGGETQYF. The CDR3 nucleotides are TGTGCCAGCGTAGCGGGAGGTGGGGAGACCCAGTACTTC.

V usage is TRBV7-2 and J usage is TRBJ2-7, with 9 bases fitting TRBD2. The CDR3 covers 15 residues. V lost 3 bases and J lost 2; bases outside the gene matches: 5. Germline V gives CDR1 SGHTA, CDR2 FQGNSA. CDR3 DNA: TGTGCCAGCAGCTTTACCGGGACTAGCCCCTACGAGCAGTACTTC. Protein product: CASSFTGTSPYEQYF.

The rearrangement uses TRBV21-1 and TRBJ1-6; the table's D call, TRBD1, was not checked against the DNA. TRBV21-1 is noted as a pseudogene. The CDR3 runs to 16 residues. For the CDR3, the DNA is TGTGCCAGCAGCAAAGGTTGCGAGACAGGGAATTCACCCCTCCACTTT. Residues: CASSKGCETGNSPLHF.

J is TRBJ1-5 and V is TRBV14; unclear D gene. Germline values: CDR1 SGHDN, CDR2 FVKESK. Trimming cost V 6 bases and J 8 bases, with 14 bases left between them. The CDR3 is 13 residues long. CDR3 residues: CASSRTLREPQHF. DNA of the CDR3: TGTGCCAGCAGTCGGACGTTGCGGGAGCCCCAGCATTTT.

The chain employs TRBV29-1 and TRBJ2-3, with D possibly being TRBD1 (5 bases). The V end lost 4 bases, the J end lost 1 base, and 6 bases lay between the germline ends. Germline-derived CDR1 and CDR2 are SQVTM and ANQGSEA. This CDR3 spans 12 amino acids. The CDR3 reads CSVVGGTDTQYF. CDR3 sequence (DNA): TGCAGCGTTGTAGGGGGCACAGATACGCAGTATTTT.

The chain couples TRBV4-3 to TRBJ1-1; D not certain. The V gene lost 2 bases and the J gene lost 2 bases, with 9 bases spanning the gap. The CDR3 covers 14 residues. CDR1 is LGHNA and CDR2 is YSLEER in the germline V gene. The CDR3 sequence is CASSQRESNTEAFF. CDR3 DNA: TGCGCCAGCAGCCAACGGGAATCTAACACTGAAGCTTTCTTT.

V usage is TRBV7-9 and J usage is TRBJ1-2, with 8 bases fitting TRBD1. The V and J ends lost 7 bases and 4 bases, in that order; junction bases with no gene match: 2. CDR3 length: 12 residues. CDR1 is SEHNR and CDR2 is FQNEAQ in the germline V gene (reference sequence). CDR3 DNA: TGTGCCAGCATAGACAGGGGCTATGGCTACACCTTC. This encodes CASIDRGYGYTF.

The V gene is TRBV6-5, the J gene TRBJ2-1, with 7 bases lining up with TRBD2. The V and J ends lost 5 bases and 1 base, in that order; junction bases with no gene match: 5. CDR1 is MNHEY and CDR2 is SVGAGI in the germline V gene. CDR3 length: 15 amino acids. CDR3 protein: CASSQRGGSYNEQFF. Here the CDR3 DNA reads TGTGCCAGCAGTCAGCGGGGTGGGTCCTACAATGAGCAGTTCTTC.

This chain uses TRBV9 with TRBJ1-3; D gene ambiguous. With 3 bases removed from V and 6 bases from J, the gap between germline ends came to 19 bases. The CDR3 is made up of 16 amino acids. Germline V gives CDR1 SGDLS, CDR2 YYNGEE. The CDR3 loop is CASSARGSLRANTIYF. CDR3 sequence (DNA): TGTGCCAGCAGCGCTCGAGGGTCCTTGAGAGCAAACACCATATATTTT.

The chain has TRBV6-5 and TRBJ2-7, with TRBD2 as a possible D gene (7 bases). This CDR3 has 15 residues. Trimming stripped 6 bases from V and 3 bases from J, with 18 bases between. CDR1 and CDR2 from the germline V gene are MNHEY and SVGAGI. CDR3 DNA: TGTGCCAGCAGGGGGGGCCAGGGAGGGAACTACGAGCAGTACTTC. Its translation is CASRGGQGGNYEQYF.

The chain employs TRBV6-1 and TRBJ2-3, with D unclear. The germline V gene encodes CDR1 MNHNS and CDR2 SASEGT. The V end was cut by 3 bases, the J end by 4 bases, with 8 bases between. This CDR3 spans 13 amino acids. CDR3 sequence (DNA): TGTGCCAGCAGTGACCTAGGAGCAGATACGCAGTATTTT. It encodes CASSDLGADTQYF.

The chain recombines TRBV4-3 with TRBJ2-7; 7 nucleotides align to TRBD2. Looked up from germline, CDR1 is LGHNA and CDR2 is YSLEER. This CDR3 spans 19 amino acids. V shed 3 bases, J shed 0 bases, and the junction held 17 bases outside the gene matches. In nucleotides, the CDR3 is TGCGCCAGCAGCCAGGATAAAGCTAGCGGAGCACCTCGCTCCTACGAGCAGTACTTC. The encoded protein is CASSQDKASGAPRSYEQYF.